One sample yielded the 21 T cell receptor beta chains listed below, sequenced in a study of blood T cell repertoires in COVID-19. Produced via immunoSEQ multiplex PCR; TCRdb's table is partial and in-frame only. The sample holds 250,000 to 350,000 clones; more than 75% are singletons and the top ten take about 8%. The sample consisted of peripheral blood. These TCRs come from a woman between 50 and 59 years old who had recovered from COVID-19.

This chain uses TRBV5-1 with TRBJ2-2; D is possibly TRBD1 (5 bases). Germline V gene data show CDR1 as SGHRS and CDR2 as YFSETQ. The V gene lost 4 bases and the J gene lost 1 base, with 17 bases spanning the gap. This CDR3 is built from 17 residues. CDR3: CASSSDRSRGNTGELFF. CDR3 nucleotides: TGCGCCAGCAGCAGTGATAGGTCTAGGGGGAACACCGGGGAGCTGTTTTTT.

The chain recombines TRBV3-1 (or the pseudogene TRBV3-2) with TRBJ1-5; D may be TRBD1 (6 bases). Between the trimmed V and J ends, which lost 2 bases and 5 bases, there was a span of 7 bases. CDR3 length: 13 amino acids. Germline loops: CDR1 LGHDT, CDR2 YNNKEL (reference sequence). The CDR3 protein is CASSQQGYQPQHF. Here the CDR3 DNA reads TGTGCCAGCAGCCAACAGGGGTATCAGCCCCAGCATTTT.

CDR3 nucleotide sequence: TGTGCCAGCACCCGTGGACAGGCGGCAACTGAAGCTTTCTTT. It yields the protein CASTRGQAATEAFF. The chain couples TRBV6-5 to TRBJ1-1, with 7 bases identical to TRBD1. Trimming cost V 7 bases and J 5 bases; bases outside gene matches: 10. This CDR3 spans 14 amino acids. CDR1 and CDR2 from the germline V gene are MNHEY and SVGAGI.

This clone was counted only a few times. The chain uses TRBV5-4 and TRBJ2-7; D is unclear. Trimming took off 4 bases at V and 1 base at J, with 9 bases between the two ends. This CDR3 has 13 amino acids. Germline V gives CDR1 SGHNT, CDR2 YYREEE (reference sequence). CDR3 sequence (DNA): TGTGCCAGCAGCCCTTCGAGATCCTACGAGCAGTACTTC. This encodes CASSPSRSYEQYF. The entire variable domain, with the rest obtained from reference TRBV5-4 and TRBJ2-7, is as follows: ETGVTQSPTHLIKTRGQQVTLRCSSQSGHNTVSWYQQALGQGPQFIFQYYREEENGRGNFPPRFSGLQFPNYSSELNVNALELDDSALYLCASSPSRSYEQYFGPGTRLTVT.

V and J are TRBV2 and TRBJ2-3; D call uncertain. V lost 5 bases, J lost 6 bases, and 9 bases lay in between. The CDR3 sequence is 12 residues long. Germline V gene sequence: CDR1 SNHLY, CDR2 FYNNEI. CDR3 region: CASSFERDTQYF. In nucleotides, the CDR3 is TGTGCCAGCAGTTTTGAGAGGGATACGCAGTATTTT.

The chain combines TRBV7-9 with TRBJ2-3, with D tentatively TRBD2 (6 bases). V lost 1 base, J lost 6 bases, and 11 bases lay in between. The germline V gene encodes CDR1 SEHNR and CDR2 FQNEAQ (reference sequence). The CDR3 totals 14 residues. The CDR3 region is CASSLGGGSDTQYF. In DNA form, the CDR3 reads TGTGCCAGCAGCTTAGGCGGAGGGAGCGATACGCAGTATTTT.

V and J are TRBV4-2 and TRBJ1-3; a possible D gene is TRBD1 (5 bases). The germline V and J ends were trimmed by 1 base and 0 bases, with 10 bases remaining between them. CDR3 size: 16 residues. Germline lookup yields CDR1 LGHNA and CDR2 YNFKEQ. The CDR3 protein is CASSQAKGASGNTIYF. The DNA of the CDR3 is TGTGCCAGCAGCCAAGCCAAAGGGGCCTCTGGAAACACCATATATTTT.

The genes are TRBV19 and TRBJ2-3, with 8 bases aligning to TRBD2. Germline lookup yields CDR1 LNHDA and CDR2 SQIVND (reference sequence). The CDR3 has 15 residues. V shed 5 bases, J shed 5 bases, and the junction held 9 bases outside the gene matches. The CDR3 loop is CASSPGLVSGDTQYF. For the CDR3, the DNA is TGTGCCAGTAGTCCGGGACTAGTATCGGGAGATACGCAGTATTTT.

This chain connects TRBV2 to TRBJ2-1; 9 bases fit TRBD2. The CDR3 sequence is 15 residues long. The germline V gene encodes CDR1 SNHLY and CDR2 FYNNEI. V shed 3 bases, J shed 5 bases, and the junction held 5 bases outside the gene matches. CDR3 sequence (DNA): TGTGCCAGCAGTGAGGAGCGGGGGGCCCACAATGAGCAGTTCTTC. Translation gives CASSEERGAHNEQFF.

The chain carries TRBV3-1 (or the pseudogene TRBV3-2) and TRBJ1-4; D unclear. CDR3 size: 12 residues. The V end was cut by 4 bases, the J end by 5 bases, with 5 bases between. Per germline, CDR1 LGHDT and CDR2 YNNKEL (reference sequence). The CDR3 DNA sequence: TGTGCCAGCAGCCGACTCAATGAAAAACTGTTTTTT. Protein sequence: CASSRLNEKLFF.

The V gene is TRBV2, the J gene TRBJ2-3, with 8 bases identical to TRBD2. V was pared by 4 bases and J by 3 bases, with 12 bases of the junction left unmatched. Germline CDR1 and CDR2: SNHLY and FYNNEI. This CDR3 is 17 amino acids long. In DNA form, the CDR3 reads TGTGCCAGCAGTGGAGGCACCGGGACTAGAGCGACAGATACGCAGTATTTT. It translates to CASSGGTGTRATDTQYF.

This chain connects TRBV1 to TRBJ2-4; TRBD1 is the table's D call and was not checked against the DNA. TRBV1 is a pseudogene locus. The CDR3 is 15 residues long. The CDR3 DNA sequence: TGCACCAGCAGCTTCCTCGACAGCGCGAAAAACATTCAGTACTTC. Protein: CTSSFLDSAKNIQYF.

The rearrangement uses TRBV5-6 and TRBJ1-3; unclear D gene. This CDR3 is built from 15 residues. V was pared by 2 bases and J by 1 base, with 10 bases between. The V gene's germline CDR1 is SGHDT and CDR2 YYEEEE. Written as DNA, the CDR3 is TGTGCCAGCAGCTTCTTTCAGATTTCTGGAAACACCATATATTTT. Translation: CASSFFQISGNTIYF. Full variable domain (missing parts from reference TRBV5-6 and TRBJ1-3): DAGVTQSPTHLIKTRGQQVTLRCSPKSGHDTVSWYQQALGQGPQFIFQYYEEEERQRGNFPDRFSGHQFPNYSSELNVNALLLGDSALYLCASSFFQISGNTIYFGEGSWLTVV.

The rearrangement uses TRBV28 and TRBJ1-2; maybe TRBD1 (5 bases). Between the trimmed V and J ends, which lost 6 bases and 3 bases, there was a span of 20 bases. Germline V gene sequence: CDR1 MDHEN, CDR2 SYDVKM. There are 16 residues in the CDR3. DNA of the CDR3: TGTGCCAGCAGGCGGGACGGTACAGGCGGACACTATGGCTACACCTTC. It yields the protein CASRRDGTGGHYGYTF.

The CDR3 loop is CASSLGGYGNYEQYF. The CDR3 nucleotides are TGTGCCAGCAGTTTAGGGGGGTATGGCAACTACGAGCAGTACTTC. V is TRBV27 and J is TRBJ2-7, with D perhaps matching TRBD2 (6 bases). The length of the CDR3 is 15 residues. CDR1 MNHEY and CDR2 SMNVEV come from the germline V gene (reference sequence). V was pared by 2 bases and J by 3 bases, with 14 bases between.

This clone was counted a single time. This rearrangement joins TRBV9 to TRBJ2-6; D perhaps matches TRBD1 (6 bases). Germline lookup yields CDR1 SGDLS and CDR2 YYNGEE. The CDR3 is 17 residues long. Trimming stripped 3 bases from V and 0 bases from J, with 13 bases between. CDR3 nucleotide sequence: TGTGCCAGCAGCGCAACAGGGACCTTCTCTGGGGCCAACGTCCTGACTTTC. Translation: CASSATGTFSGANVLTF.

The V gene is TRBV2, the J gene TRBJ2-5; possible D gene TRBD1, 6 bases. The CDR3 has 12 amino acids. The germline CDR1 and CDR2 sequences are SNHLY and FYNNEI. Trimming removed 6 bases at V and 4 bases at J, with 9 bases between. CDR3 in amino acids: CASRWTAETQYF. In DNA, the CDR3 is TGTGCCAGCAGGTGGACAGCAGAGACCCAGTACTTC.

In its sample, this clone was seen once. The chain is built from TRBV6-4 and TRBJ1-6, with D possibly TRBD1 on 6 matching bases. The CDR3 runs 13 residues. From germline, CDR1 is MRHNA and CDR2 SNTAGT. Between the trimmed V and J ends, which lost 8 bases and 8 bases, there was a span of 13 bases. The CDR3 sequence is CASRDTVDSPLHF. CDR3 nucleotide sequence: TGTGCCAGCCGGGACACGGTTGATTCACCCCTCCACTTT.

This chain links TRBV7-2 with TRBJ2-1; D is perhaps TRBD2 (6 bases). The CDR3 totals 15 residues. The germline V gene has CDR1 SGHTA and CDR2 FQGNSA. Trimming removed 1 base from V and 6 bases from J, with 13 bases in between. CDR3 nucleotides: TGTGCCAGCAGCTTAGGGCTAGCGACCCCCAATGAGCAGTTCTTC. Protein product: CASSLGLATPNEQFF.

This rearrangement joins TRBV5-1 to TRBJ1-1, with D tentatively TRBD1 (5 bases). The CDR3 runs 16 residues. Germline assignment: CDR1 SGHRS and CDR2 YFSETQ. Trimming cost V 0 bases and J 0 bases, with 12 bases left between them. Written as DNA, the CDR3 is TGCGCCAGCAGCTTGGAGACAGCCTCCATGAACACTGAAGCTTTCTTT. Protein product: CASSLETASMNTEAFF.

The V call is TRBV24-1, the J call TRBJ2-1; 9 bases are shared with TRBD2. V lost 8 bases, J lost 4 bases, and 2 bases stayed unmatched. CDR1 is KGHDR, CDR2 SFDVKD, per germline. The CDR3 totals 13 residues. As DNA, the CDR3 is TGTGCCACCAAGACTAGCGGTTACAATGAGCAGTTCTTC. Protein sequence: CATKTSGYNEQFF.